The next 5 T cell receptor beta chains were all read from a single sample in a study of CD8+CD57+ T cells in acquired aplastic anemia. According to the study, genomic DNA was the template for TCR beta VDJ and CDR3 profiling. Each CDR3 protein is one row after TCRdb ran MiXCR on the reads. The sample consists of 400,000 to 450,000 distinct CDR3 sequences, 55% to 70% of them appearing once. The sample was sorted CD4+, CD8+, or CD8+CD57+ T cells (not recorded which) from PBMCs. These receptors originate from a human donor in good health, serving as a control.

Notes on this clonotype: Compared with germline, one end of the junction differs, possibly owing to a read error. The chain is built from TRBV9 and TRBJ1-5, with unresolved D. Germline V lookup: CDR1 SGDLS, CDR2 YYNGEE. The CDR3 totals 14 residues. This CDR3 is CASSAENSAYGYNF. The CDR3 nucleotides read TGTGCCAGCAGCGCAGAAAACAGTGCTTATGGCTACAATTTT. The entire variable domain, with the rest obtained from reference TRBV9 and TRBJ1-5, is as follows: DSGVTQTPKHLITATGQRVTLRCSPRSGDLSVYWYQQSLDQGLQFLIQYYNGEERAKGNILERFSAQQFPDLHSELNLSSLELGDSALYFCASSAENSAYGYNFGDGTRLSIL.

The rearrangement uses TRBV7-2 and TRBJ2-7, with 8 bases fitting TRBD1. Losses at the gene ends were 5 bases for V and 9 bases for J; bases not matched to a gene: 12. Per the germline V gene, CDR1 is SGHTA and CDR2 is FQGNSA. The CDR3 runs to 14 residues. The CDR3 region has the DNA TGTGCCAGCAGCCAAGGGGGACAGGTTGACGCGCAGTACTTC. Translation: CASSQGGQVDAQYF.

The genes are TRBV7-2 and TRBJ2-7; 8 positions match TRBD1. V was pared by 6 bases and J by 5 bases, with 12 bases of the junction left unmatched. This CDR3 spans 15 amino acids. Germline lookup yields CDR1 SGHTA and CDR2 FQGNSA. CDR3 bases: TGTGCCAGCAGTGTCCGGACAGGGAGCTCTGACGAGCAGTACTTC. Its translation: CASSVRTGSSDEQYF.

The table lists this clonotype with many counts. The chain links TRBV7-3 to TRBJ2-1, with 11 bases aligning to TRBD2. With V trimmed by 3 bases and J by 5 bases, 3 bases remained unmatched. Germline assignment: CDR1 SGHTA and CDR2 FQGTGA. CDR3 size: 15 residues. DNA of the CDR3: TGTGCCAGCAGCTTTAGCGGGGGGGTTGACAATGAGCAGTTCTTC. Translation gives CASSFSGGVDNEQFF.

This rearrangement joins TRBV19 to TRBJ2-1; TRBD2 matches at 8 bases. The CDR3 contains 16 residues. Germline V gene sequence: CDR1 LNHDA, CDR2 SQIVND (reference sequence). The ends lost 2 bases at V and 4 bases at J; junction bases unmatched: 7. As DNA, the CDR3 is TGTGCCAGTAGTATACTTACTAGCGGAGGATACAATGAGCAGTTCTTC. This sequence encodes CASSILTSGGYNEQFF.